Listed below are T cell receptor beta chains from one sample, sequenced in a study of blood T cell repertoires in COVID-19. TCRdb's copy holds only in-frame clones and misses some; the assay was immunoSEQ multiplex PCR. The sample holds roughly 200,000 clones; more than 75% are singletons and the top ten take 8.6%. The sequenced material came from peripheral blood. The receptors stem from a woman between 45 and 60 years old with active or convalescent COVID-19. The conserved cysteine and the conserved F or W are not part of the CDR3 here. Each record gives: CDR3 protein, J gene, V gene.

CDR3: ASSYYGSSNQPQH; J: TRBJ1-5; V: TRBV6-2/TRBV6-3
CDR3: ASHRDSNQPQH; J: TRBJ1-5; V: TRBV2
CDR3: ASSQDILAGREQY; J: TRBJ2-7; V: TRBV4-3
CDR3: ASSVDRGGETQY; J: TRBJ2-5; V: TRBV19
CDR3: ASTRVSYGNSPLH; J: TRBJ1-6; V: TRBV5-6
CDR3: ASTAATSGVETQY; J: TRBJ2-5; V: TRBV2
CDR3: ASSQERGGLGYEQY; J: TRBJ2-7; V: TRBV4-3
CDR3: ASSPRWGLENTGELF; J: TRBJ2-2; V: TRBV2
CDR3: ASSSGTGGLNEQF; J: TRBJ2-1; V: TRBV19
CDR3: ASGPGQGAHEQY; J: TRBJ2-7; V: TRBV12-5
CDR3: ASSVGGGGENEQY; J: TRBJ2-7; V: TRBV9
CDR3: ASSLLSGGGANQPQH; J: TRBJ1-5; V: TRBV28
CDR3: ASSEQVNYGYT; J: TRBJ1-2; V: TRBV21-1
CDR3: ASSFGPEAF; J: TRBJ1-1; V: TRBV12-3/TRBV12-4
CDR3: ASRRGQSSGNTIY; J: TRBJ1-3; V: TRBV6-5
CDR3: ASSPPLSGANYGYT; J: TRBJ1-2; V: TRBV7-2
CDR3: ASRRGQLNTEAF; J: TRBJ1-1; V: TRBV6-6
CDR3: ASSYTGTPYEQY; J: TRBJ2-7; V: TRBV7-8
CDR3: ASSPKESMPVETQY; J: TRBJ2-5; V: TRBV18
CDR3: ASNVGQLYGYT; J: TRBJ1-2; V: TRBV19
CDR3: ASSYSASGRYEQY; J: TRBJ2-7; V: TRBV6-6
CDR3: ASSWGSAGNYGYT; J: TRBJ1-2; V: TRBV27
CDR3: ASSALTGENTEAF; J: TRBJ1-1; V: TRBV18
CDR3: ASSLFRAGADTQY; J: TRBJ2-3; V: TRBV7-3
CDR3: ASSSWTSGGLRAQY; J: TRBJ2-5; V: TRBV6-5
CDR3: ASSGGRGRDRGRAQY; J: TRBJ2-5; V: TRBV7-2
CDR3: ASSVDLRGFYEQF; J: TRBJ2-1; V: TRBV9
CDR3: ASSDRPSRSPQH; J: TRBJ1-5; V: TRBV28
CDR3: ASSLSQGGGYT; J: TRBJ1-2; V: TRBV5-1
CDR3: ASSAFQGHEAF; J: TRBJ1-1; V: TRBV9
CDR3: ASSLQGNYGYT; J: TRBJ1-2; V: TRBV12-3/TRBV12-4
CDR3: ASSAYSGRLYEQY; J: TRBJ2-7; V: TRBV7-6
CDR3: ASSLRRETGELF; J: TRBJ2-2; V: TRBV27
CDR3: ALTREKLRSYGYT; J: TRBJ1-2; V: TRBV7-8
CDR3: ASTWGTGGTEAF; J: TRBJ1-1; V: TRBV28
CDR3: ASSLSARSPGGYT; J: TRBJ1-2; V: TRBV5-4
CDR3: AWSVGTGLYEQY; J: TRBJ2-7; V: TRBV30
CDR3: ASSDIATSNTGELF; J: TRBJ2-2; V: TRBV6-2/TRBV6-3
CDR3: ASSVRTGNSNQPQH; J: TRBJ1-5; V: TRBV19
CDR3: ASSLGVGTGYNEQF; J: TRBJ2-1; V: TRBV7-9
CDR3: ASSSAGAGETQY; J: TRBJ2-5; V: TRBV7-2